This record covers a single T cell receptor beta chain. This entry belongs to a study of blood T cell repertoires in COVID-19. Study in general: Researchers got acute and convalescent COVID-19 samples from the United States, Italy and Spain.

Cohort placement rested on clinical history that participants reported themselves. The repertoire was sequenced with immunoSEQ multiplex PCR; TCRdb's copy has only in-frame clones and lacks some. The repertoire consists of fewer than 250,000 clones, with over 80% occurring once and the leading ten covering 2% to 3%. The clonotype was recovered from a woman aged 25 to 39 with acute COVID-19. The sample comprised PBMCs or T cells enriched from blood (not recorded which).

CDR3 DNA: TGTGCCAGCAGCCACCGGACAGGAAGACTTAACTATGGCTACACCTTC. Translated: CASSHRTGRLNYGYTF. The rearrangement uses TRBV3-1 (or the pseudogene TRBV3-2) and TRBJ1-2; TRBD1 agrees at 7 bases. This CDR3 is 16 amino acids long. Germline CDR1 reads LGHDT; CDR2 reads YNNKEL (reference sequence). V lost 3 bases, J lost 1 base, and 8 bases stayed unmatched.